This record looks at one T cell receptor beta chain sequence and its context. Antigen unknown. The entry originates in a study of Siglec-9 on CD8 T cells in melanoma. Study results and limitations: Siglec-9 reportedly marks and regulates an effector memory CD8+ T-cell subset apparently accumulating in melanoma tumors.

Some clones are missing from TCRdb's copy, which holds only in-frame ones; the method was immunoSEQ multiplex PCR. The sample has around 35,000 clones; 65% to 85% are singletons. The CDR3 has 13 amino acids. Per the germline V gene, CDR1 is LNHDA and CDR2 is SQIVND (reference sequence). J lost 6 bases, V lost 5 bases, and 6 bases had no gene match. This chain joins TRBV19 and TRBJ2-5, with TRBD2 matching over 7 bases. Sequenced material: Siglec-9- CD8+ T cells sorted from blood. The sequence came from a human donor in good health. CDR3: CASSPGGGKTQYF. As DNA, the CDR3 is TGTGCCAGTAGTCCGGGAGGAGGGAAGACCCAGTACTTC.